This TCR beta chain emerged from a study of T cell repertoires in cytomegalovirus infection. The study's findings and limits: The study identified carriers of CMV plus the relevant HLA from cumulative public TCR beta family frequency.

Each CDR3 protein gets one entry after TCRdb re-called the reads with MiXCR. Of hundreds of thousands of distinct CDR3 sequences in the sample, approximately 8.9% were seen once. Per the germline V gene, CDR1 is SGHKS and CDR2 is YYEKEE (reference sequence). V was shortened by 2 bases and J by 0 bases, with 5 bases between the two germline ends. The CDR3 runs 13 residues. Only a few counts were recorded for this clonotype. The antigen is unknown. Sequencing input: PBMCs. The receptor was derived from a human donor in good health (CMV status not recorded). Some clones in this sample may be carry-over from other donors' samples. The chain recombines TRBV5-5 with TRBJ1-1, with D uncertain. The CDR3 here is CASSFGLNTEAFF. In nucleotides, the CDR3 is TGTGCCAGCAGCTTCGGACTGAACACTGAAGCTTTCTTT.